This T cell receptor (beta chain) was documented in a study of T cell changes during pregnancy in multiple sclerosis. The assay was immunoSEQ multiplex PCR, and TCRdb's table has in-frame clones only and misses some. The table lists tens of thousands of clones, approximately 91% of them singletons. Comment on this clone: The junction and the germline gene differ at one end; a read error may be behind it.

Germline CDR1 MDHEN, CDR2 SYDVKM. The CDR3 is 15 amino acids. The chain links TRBV28 to TRBJ1-1; no definite D call. The receptor was isolated from a female donor in good health, enrolled as a control in a pregnancy study. The sample was CD4+ T cells from peripheral blood mononuclear cells, taken after pregnancy. The CDR3 region has the DNA TGTGCCAGCAGTTTCGGAGGAGGGATGAAGACTGAAGCTTTCTTT. Residues: CASSFGGGMKTEAFF.